These 23 T cell receptor beta chains were all obtained from the same sample, sequenced in a study of shared clonotypes between healthy human individuals (dated by TCRdb to between 2020 and 2021). The library was built by means of the immunoSEQ multiplex PCR assay. In its TCRdb copy, this immuneACCESS table keeps in-frame sequences only and misses some clones. Where compared with another copy, unresolved V genes explain less than half of these, and the others have no known cause. The table for this sample lists fewer than 2.5 million clones; roughly 93% of them were counted only once. The ten largest clones take up 0.36% of the sample. Sequenced input: naive CD4+ T cells from PBMCs. The cell subset or site label for this specimen denotes: CD45RA+ positively selected. These receptors originate from a man in his late teens or twenties in good health. Some clones in this sample may be carry-over from other donors' samples.

The rearrangement links TRBV18 to TRBJ1-2; a weak D match, TRBD1 (5 bases). The CDR3 covers 14 residues. Germline CDR1 is KGHSH and CDR2 is LQKENI. V lost 3 bases to trimming and J lost 0 bases, with 8 bases between them. The CDR3 DNA follows: TGTGCCAGCTCACCGGACATTGCTAACTATGGCTACACCTTC. Its protein is CASSPDIANYGYTF. Supplemented by reference TRBV18 and TRBJ1-2, the full variable domain reads NAGVMQNPRHLVRRRGQEARLRCSPMKGHSHVYWYRQLPEEGLKFMVYLQKENIIDESGMPKERFSAEFPKEGPSILRIQQVVRGDSAAYFCASSPDIANYGYTFGSGTRLTVV.

This rearrangement joins TRBV7-9 to TRBJ2-7; 14 bases are a match to TRBD2. Trimming took 3 bases from V and 5 from J; bases not matched to a gene: 9. The CDR3 totals 17 residues. CDR1 and CDR2 (germline): SEHNR, FQNEAQ (reference sequence). CDR3 sequence (DNA): TGTGCCAGCAGCTTGTCCGGGACTAGCGGGAGTAGGAACGAGCAGTACTTC. Encoded protein: CASSLSGTSGSRNEQYF.

DNA for the CDR3: TGTGCCAGCAGCCTCCCCGGAGGCAGGGGTTTCCAAGAGACCCAGTACTTC. Its translation is CASSLPGGRGFQETQYF. The chain uses TRBV5-8 and TRBJ2-5; tentative D call: TRBD1 (6 bases). V was pared by 4 bases and J by 1 base, with 20 bases between. The CDR3 is made up of 17 amino acids. The V gene's germline CDR1 is SGHTS and CDR2 YDEGEE.

The genes are TRBV25-1 and TRBJ2-5; 8 bases are shared with TRBD1. The CDR3 is 18 residues long. V was pared by 5 bases and J by 3 bases, with 17 bases of the junction left unmatched. From germline, CDR1 is MGHDK and CDR2 SYGVNS. CDR3 amino acids: CASSLLVTGTGRKETQYF. For the CDR3, the DNA is TGTGCCAGCAGTCTACTTGTAACCGGGACAGGTCGGAAAGAGACCCAGTACTTC. The complete variable domain, with remaining parts taken from reference TRBV25-1 and TRBJ2-5, reads EADIYQTPRYLVIGTGKKITLECSQTMGHDKMYWYQQDPGMELHLIHYSYGVNSTEKGDLSSESTVSRIRTEHFPLTLESARPSHTSQYLCASSLLVTGTGRKETQYFGPGTRLLVL.

V usage is TRBV5-4 and J usage is TRBJ2-2, with 11 bases that match TRBD2. The CDR3 runs 16 residues. Germline values: CDR1 SGHNT, CDR2 YYREEE (reference sequence). J lost 5 bases, V lost 4 bases, and 7 bases had no gene match. CDR3 region: CASSTGLAGLTGELFF. Written as DNA, the CDR3 is TGTGCCAGCAGCACTGGACTAGCGGGCCTGACCGGGGAGCTGTTTTTT. Complete variable domain (other parts from reference TRBV5-4 and TRBJ2-2): ETGVTQSPTHLIKTRGQQVTLRCSSQSGHNTVSWYQQALGQGPQFIFQYYREEENGRGNFPPRFSGLQFPNYSSELNVNALELDDSALYLCASSTGLAGLTGELFFGEGSRLTVL.

The J gene is TRBJ2-7, the V gene TRBV21-1; the table's D call TRBD1 went unverified against the DNA. TRBV21-1 constitutes a pseudogene. The CDR3 runs 16 residues. This CDR3 is CASSSSGQANTYEQYF. CDR3 DNA: TGTGCCAGCAGCTCCTCGGGACAGGCGAATACCTACGAGCAGTACTTC.

This chain joins TRBV7-3 and TRBJ1-1, with 7 bases aligning to TRBD1. Trimming took 5 bases from V and 0 from J; bases not matched to a gene: 6. The CDR3 contains 15 residues. Germline V lookup: CDR1 SGHTA, CDR2 FQGTGA. CDR3 residues: CASSPRTGLNTEAFF. DNA for the CDR3: TGTGCCAGCAGCCCGCGGACAGGATTGAACACTGAAGCTTTCTTT. Drawing the rest from reference TRBV7-3 and TRBJ1-1, the complete variable domain is GAGVSQTPSNKVTEKGKYVELRCDPISGHTALYWYRQSLGQGPEFLIYFQGTGAADDSGLPNDRFFAVRPEGSVSTLKIQRTERGDSAVYLCASSPRTGLNTEAFFGQGTRLTVV.

The rearrangement joins TRBV28 to TRBJ2-1; 11 bases are a match to TRBD1. Germline loops: CDR1 MDHEN, CDR2 SYDVKM. Unmatched junction bases numbered 5, after V lost 4 bases and J lost 6 bases. CDR3 length: 15 amino acids. As DNA, the CDR3 is TGTGCCAGCAGTTCCCGGGACAGGGGGGTCAATGAGCAGTTCTTC. The encoded protein is CASSSRDRGVNEQFF.

The chain employs TRBV9 and TRBJ2-6; D is perhaps TRBD2 (5 bases). This CDR3 contains 16 residues. Between the trimmed V and J ends, which lost 4 bases and 0 bases, there was a span of 11 bases. Germline loops: CDR1 SGDLS, CDR2 YYNGEE. The CDR3 reads CASSLPGSSGANVLTF. Here the CDR3 DNA reads TGTGCCAGCAGCCTCCCGGGGAGCTCTGGGGCCAACGTCCTGACTTTC.

The chain couples TRBV11-2 to TRBJ2-5; 8 bases are a match to TRBD2. With 1 base clipped from V and 9 bases from J, the junction kept 4 bases outside the gene matches. This CDR3 contains 13 residues. The V gene's germline CDR1 is SGHAT and CDR2 FQNNGV. This CDR3 reads CASSLAGGTAQYF. The CDR3 coding sequence is TGTGCCAGCAGCTTAGCGGGAGGGACGGCCCAGTACTTC.

V gene TRBV9 combines with J gene TRBJ2-3; D is unclear. V lost 0 bases and J 2 bases, leaving 10 bases between the germline ends. Per germline, CDR1 SGDLS and CDR2 YYNGEE. The CDR3 covers 15 residues. The chain's CDR3 is CASSVAPSLTDTQYF. In DNA, the CDR3 is TGTGCCAGCAGCGTAGCTCCCAGCCTCACAGATACGCAGTATTTT.

This chain links TRBV29-1 with TRBJ2-7; 13 bases fit TRBD2. The CDR3 runs 13 residues. Losses at the gene ends were 5 bases for V and 3 bases for J; bases not matched to a gene: 1. The germline V gene has CDR1 SQVTM and CDR2 ANQGSEA. In nucleotides, the CDR3 is TGCAGCGTTTGGACTAGCGGGAGCTACGAGCAGTACTTC. Translation: CSVWTSGSYEQYF.

This clone came up a few times. The chain employs TRBV20-1 and TRBJ1-1; D ambiguous. Germline CDR1 is DFQATT and CDR2 is SNEGSKA (reference sequence). The CDR3 consists of 11 residues. V was pared by 5 bases and J by 8 bases, with 12 bases between. CDR3: CSALSGKEAFF. CDR3 bases: TGCAGTGCTCTATCCGGGAAGGAAGCTTTCTTT.

The chain recombines TRBV7-7 with TRBJ2-7, with D perhaps assigned TRBD1 or TRBD2 (5 bases each). Germline V lookup: CDR1 SSHAT, CDR2 FNYEAQ (reference sequence). This CDR3 has 17 residues. Trimming shortened V by 5 bases and J by 0 bases, and 20 bases separated the two germline ends. CDR3 residues: CASSPFTPGPSSYEQYF. Written as DNA, the CDR3 is TGTGCCAGCAGCCCTTTCACTCCGGGACCCAGCTCCTACGAGCAGTACTTC.

The V call is TRBV5-4, the J call TRBJ2-3; TRBD2 agrees at 13 bases. The junction had 8 bases not matched to a gene; V was cut back by 4 bases and J by 6 bases. This CDR3 has 16 amino acids. CDR1 SGHNT and CDR2 YYREEE come from the germline V gene (reference sequence). The CDR3 region has the DNA TGTGCCAGCAGCCCTATGACTAGCGGGAGGATCGATACGCAGTATTTT. Its translation: CASSPMTSGRIDTQYF.

The gene calls are TRBV5-4 and TRBJ2-5, with 10 bases fitting TRBD1. V lost 4 bases, J lost 5 bases, and 2 bases stayed unmatched. CDR1 is SGHNT, CDR2 YYREEE, per germline (reference sequence). The CDR3 is made up of 13 amino acids. The CDR3 loop reads CASSDRGRETQYF. CDR3 nucleotides: TGTGCCAGCAGCGACAGGGGGCGCGAGACCCAGTACTTC.

J is TRBJ1-5 and V is TRBV6-1, with D possibly TRBD1 on 5 matching bases. The length of the CDR3 is 14 residues. Trimming removed 4 bases at V and 3 bases at J, with 10 bases between. CDR1 and CDR2 (germline): MNHNS, SASEGT. The CDR3 nucleotides are TGTGCCAGCAGTGTGGGCAGGGCCAATCAGCCCCAGCATTTT. This sequence encodes CASSVGRANQPQHF.

To note about this clone: The sample has other DNA sequences that encode this CDR3 too. The chain uses TRBV5-1 and TRBJ1-1; D might be TRBD1 (6 bases). Germline CDR1 reads SGHRS; CDR2 reads YFSETQ. V lost 4 bases to trimming and J lost 1 base, with 8 bases between them. The CDR3 is 13 amino acids. CDR3 sequence reads: CASSGGENTEAFF. CDR3 in DNA: TGCGCCAGCAGCGGGGGCGAGAACACTGAAGCTTTCTTT.

The rearrangement links TRBV10-1 to TRBJ2-7; perhaps TRBD1 as D (6 bases). This CDR3 is 15 amino acids long. The germline V gene has CDR1 WNHNN and CDR2 SYGVQD (reference sequence). V gave up 0 bases and J gave up 6 bases, with 15 bases separating them. The CDR3 spells CASSESRQDAAEQYF. DNA of the CDR3: TGCGCCAGCAGTGAGTCACGACAGGATGCTGCCGAGCAGTACTTC.

Concerning this clone itself: In the same sample, other DNA sequences code for this CDR3. The CDR3 DNA follows: TGCGCCAGCAGCTCTGGTGGGGGCCAAGAGACCCAGTACTTC. Its translation: CASSSGGGQETQYF. The chain employs TRBV5-1 and TRBJ2-5; either TRBD1 or TRBD2 may fit D (5 bases each). The CDR3 has 14 amino acids. Trimming removed 3 bases from V and 1 base from J, with 10 bases in between. From germline, CDR1 is SGHRS and CDR2 YFSETQ.

The J gene is TRBJ1-2, the V gene TRBV7-9; no clear D gene. Germline V lookup: CDR1 SEHNR, CDR2 FQNEAQ (reference sequence). The germline V and J ends were trimmed by 1 base and 8 bases, with 8 bases remaining between them. CDR3 size: 12 residues. CDR3: CASSLEVGGYTF. In nucleotides, the CDR3 is TGTGCCAGCAGCTTAGAAGTAGGAGGCTACACCTTC. Using reference TRBV7-9 and TRBJ1-2 for the parts outside the CDR3, the full variable domain is DTGVSQNPRHKITKRGQNVTFRCDPISEHNRLYWYRQTLGQGPEFLTYFQNEAQLEKSRLLSDRFSAERPKGSFSTLEIQRTEQGDSAMYLCASSLEVGGYTFGSGTRLTVV.

The chain combines TRBV28 with TRBJ2-7, with D possibly matching TRBD1 (7 bases). Trimming took off 4 bases at V and 0 bases at J, with 10 bases between the two ends. CDR1 is MDHEN and CDR2 is SYDVKM in the germline V gene. This CDR3 has 14 amino acids. CDR3 in DNA: TGTGCCAGCAGTTGGAGGGGGCCCTCCTACGAGCAGTACTTC. It is translated as CASSWRGPSYEQYF.

As concerns this clone: Other nucleotide sequences in the sample specify the same CDR3. The rearrangement joins TRBV9 to TRBJ2-1; no reliable D call. The V end was cut by 1 base, the J end by 8 bases, with 4 bases between. The CDR3 is 11 residues long. Germline V CDR1 and CDR2: SGDLS, YYNGEE. CDR3 sequence (DNA): TGTGCCAGCAGCGTAAGCGATGAGCAGTTCTTC. Its translation is CASSVSDEQFF.